This T cell receptor (beta chain) was captured by sequencing in a study of OX40 agonist ivuxolimab in advanced cancers. Study-level points and caveats: Among the lowest levels of clonal expansion were found in partial responders at 0.1-3.0 mg/kg. CD8+ T cells (on average) carried more expanded clones than CD4+ T cells.

This clone was picked up one time. The antigen remains undetermined. Measured with immunoSEQ multiplex PCR; TCRdb has only the in-frame clones, and not every one. The sample has some 80,000 clones; 94% are singletons. Sampling of blood occurred at baseline, cycle 4 day 1, and cycle 7 day 1. This TCR came from an adult with an advanced solid tumor such as melanoma, head and neck, liver or kidney cancer. The source material was CD4+ or CD8+ T cells sorted from blood, sampled in a trial of the OX40 agonist ivuxolimab.

The chain's CDR3 is CASRTGEGSSYEQYF. The DNA of the CDR3 is TGTGCCAGCAGAACTGGTGAAGGGAGCTCCTACGAGCAGTACTTC. The chain carries TRBV27 and TRBJ2-7, with D possibly matching TRBD2 (5 bases). V gave up 6 bases and J gave up 0 bases, with 15 bases separating them. The length of the CDR3 is 15 residues. Looked up from germline, CDR1 is MNHEY and CDR2 is SMNVEV (reference sequence).